This T cell receptor beta chain was identified during a study of cytomegalovirus exposure and HLA in healthy donors (TCRdb year 2017). For the wider study: A later analysis indicated that the roughly 120 validation repertoires were generated on the platform also employed for the 720 or so repertoires of the first cohort. To predict cytomegalovirus infection status, the study combined high-throughput TCR immunosequencing, statistical association of individual TCRs with disease status, and machine learning. The study was designed to test whether signatures of past pathogen exposure could be identified by cataloging public T cell receptors. Along with the 666-subject first cohort, a separate validation cohort of about 110 different subjects was used. Overall study outcomes, separate from this receptor: While some public TCRs were present in many individuals, most TCR sequences turned up only very rarely across donors. A later analysis had no HLA typing for the validation cohort, so co-occurrence there was scored across all 130 or so repertoires. In both the original and validation cohorts, the classifier was reported to diagnose cytomegalovirus status with high specificity and sensitivity. The authors suggested that the approach could potentially be extended to other disease states and immunological phenotypes. Subsequent analysis determined that TCRs grouped into clusters in the first cohort also showed a tendency toward co-occurrence across the 90 to 150 validation repertoires, and approximately 93% of cluster scores exceeded 0. In vitro tests confirmed that a few of the cytomegalovirus-associated TCR beta chains recognize cytomegalovirus antigens. A total of some 180 TCR beta chains were listed by the study as associated with cytomegalovirus.

The donors were included in the validation cohort of approximately 130 subjects, a group kept apart from the roughly 670-subject first cohort. The germline V gene sets CDR1 to SGHVS and CDR2 to FNYEAQ. Trimming takes 4 bases from V and 0 bases from J, and the germline ends sit 15 bases apart. Measured from the cysteine to the phenylalanine, the CDR3 is 16 residues long. The DNA shown is the 48-base CDR3, in frame from base 1. Library creation used the immunoSEQ multiplex PCR assay. On the study's bioinformatics: To diagnose cytomegalovirus status from the catalog of TCR beta chain sequences, a statistical classification framework was built. Entries here come from immuneACCESS through TCRdb and include only in-frame sequences with V and J called. Some clones fail to appear in such tables; in the studies checked, an unresolved V gene covers under half of the shortfall, and the cause of the remainder is unknown. V, J and clone size reflect that table, while D and trimming were determined from the DNA. This sample comprises around 180,000 clones, around 86% of them detected only once. The ten largest make up more than 1.4% of the sample.

For this clone: The target of this receptor is not known. Base qualities are not recorded, but no much larger clone differs from it by a single base.

The TCR was taken from a woman younger than 35 in good health and CMV-seronegative. Sequenced material: PBMCs. In this chain, TRBV7-6 is recombined with TRBJ1-1; no D gene call is confident. In nucleotides, the sequence is TGTGCCAGCAGCTCAGCCGCCACAACATTGAACACTGAAGCTTTCTTT. This encodes CASSSAATTLNTEAFF.